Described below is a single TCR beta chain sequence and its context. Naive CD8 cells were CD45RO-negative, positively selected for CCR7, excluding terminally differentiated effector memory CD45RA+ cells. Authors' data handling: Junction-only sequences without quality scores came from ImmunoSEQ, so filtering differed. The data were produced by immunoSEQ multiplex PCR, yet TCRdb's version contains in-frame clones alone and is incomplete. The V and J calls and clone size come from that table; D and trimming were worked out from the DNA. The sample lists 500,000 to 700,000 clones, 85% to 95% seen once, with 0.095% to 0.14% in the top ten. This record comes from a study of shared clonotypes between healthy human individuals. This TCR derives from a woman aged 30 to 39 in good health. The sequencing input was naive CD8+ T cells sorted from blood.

CDR3 nucleotides: TGCGCCAGCAGCCAAAGCCAGCTGAACACTGAAGCTTTCTTT. Residues: CASSQSQLNTEAFF. The chain has TRBV4-1 and TRBJ1-1; D remains ambiguous. V dropped 2 bases and J dropped 0 bases, with 7 bases sitting between them. This CDR3 comprises 14 residues. Germline assignment: CDR1 MGHRA and CDR2 YSYEKL.